Each of the 23 T cell receptor beta chains below was sequenced from the same sample in a study of cytomegalovirus exposure and HLA in healthy donors. The PCR made use of 60 Vbeta and 13 Jbeta primers. The method was immunoSEQ multiplex PCR; TCRdb's version includes in-frame clones alone and lacks a portion of them. The specimen's table records approximately 200,000 clones. Sequencing was carried out using PBMCs. The receptors here all came from a boy younger than 18 in good health and CMV-seronegative.

The chain is built from TRBV28 and TRBJ1-2, with 11 bases that match TRBD1. The V gene's germline CDR1 is MDHEN and CDR2 SYDVKM. The CDR3 is 14 amino acids. J gave up 7 bases and V 6 bases, and 7 bases lay outside the gene matches. The CDR3 loop is CASRPGQGGLGYTF. The CDR3 DNA follows: TGTGCCAGCAGACCGGGACAGGGGGGTCTTGGCTACACCTTC.

V gene TRBV7-2 combines with J gene TRBJ2-2; 9 positions agree with TRBD2. Unmatched junction bases numbered 8, after V lost 11 bases and J lost 1 base. Per germline, CDR1 SGHTA and CDR2 FQGNSA. The CDR3 is 15 residues long. CDR3: CAGGGGPWNTGELFF. DNA of the CDR3: TGTGCCGGCGGGGGGGGGCCTTGGAACACCGGGGAGCTGTTTTTT.

The genes are TRBV7-2 and TRBJ1-2; D unclear. This CDR3 is built from 16 residues. The germline gives CDR1 SGHTA, CDR2 FQGNSA. Trimming stripped 1 base from V and 4 bases from J, with 16 bases between. CDR3 loop: CASSLGVGLLGYGYTF. CDR3 coding DNA: TGTGCCAGCAGCTTAGGTGTCGGACTGCTCGGCTATGGCTACACCTTC.

V is TRBV5-5 and J is TRBJ1-6; a possible D gene is TRBD1 (5 bases). Germline values: CDR1 SGHKS, CDR2 YYEKEE (reference sequence). The CDR3 covers 13 residues. The V end was cut by 3 bases, the J end by 6 bases, with 7 bases between. The DNA of the CDR3 is TGTGCCAGCAGCTCAGACAGTAATTCACCCCTCCACTTT. Protein: CASSSDSNSPLHF.

The chain is built from TRBV28 and TRBJ1-2, with 11 bases aligning to TRBD1. Germline-derived CDR1 and CDR2 are MDHEN and SYDVKM. The CDR3 consists of 18 residues. The V gene end was trimmed by 6 bases and the J gene end by 7 bases; junction bases not matched to a gene: 19. For the CDR3, the DNA is TGTGCCAGCAGCCGGACTGCCCTCCGGACAGGGGGCAGGGGTGGCTACACCTTC. Translation gives CASSRTALRTGGRGGYTF.

This chain joins TRBV15 and TRBJ2-3; D gene ambiguous. CDR3 size: 16 residues. CDR1 and CDR2 (germline): LNHNV, YYDKDF (reference sequence). Trimming left V 1 base short and J 1 base short, with 12 bases between. CDR3 amino acids: CATSRGQTAGTDTQYF. CDR3 nucleotides: TGTGCCACCAGCAGAGGTCAAACAGCCGGCACAGATACGCAGTATTTT.

The chain couples TRBV5-6 to TRBJ2-7; D may be TRBD1 (5 bases). Trimming took 5 bases from V and 2 from J, leaving 8 bases between them. The CDR3 is 12 residues long. Germline lookup yields CDR1 SGHDT and CDR2 YYEEEE. The CDR3 is CASSDSAYEQYF. As DNA, the CDR3 is TGTGCCAGCAGTGACAGTGCCTACGAGCAGTACTTC.

The rearrangement uses TRBV6-5 and TRBJ1-3, with unresolved D. The CDR3 is 16 residues long. Trimming cost V 2 bases and J 0 bases, with 11 bases left between them. Looked up from germline, CDR1 is MNHEY and CDR2 is SVGAGI. CDR3 coding DNA: TGTGCCAGCAGTTACCGTGCGGCAGACTCTGGAAACACCATATATTTT. It yields the protein CASSYRAADSGNTIYF.

The chain uses TRBV4-1 and TRBJ2-7; D perhaps matches TRBD1 (6 bases). The CDR3 runs to 16 residues. V was shortened by 0 bases and J by 3 bases, with 15 bases between the two germline ends. CDR1 is MGHRA, CDR2 YSYEKL, per germline. The DNA of the CDR3 is TGCGCCAGCAGCCAAGAAGAACCAGGGGAATTCTACGAGCAGTACTTC. This codes for CASSQEEPGEFYEQYF.

This chain uses TRBV5-6 with TRBJ2-7; a possible D gene is TRBD2 (7 bases). CDR1 and CDR2 (germline): SGHDT, YYEEEE. Deletions cut 3 bases from V and 2 bases from J, with 15 bases between. This CDR3 spans 15 amino acids. CDR3 protein: CASSSPPGGTYEQYF. In DNA form, the CDR3 reads TGTGCCAGCAGCTCTCCTCCGGGGGGCACCTACGAGCAGTACTTC.

The V call is TRBV4-1, the J call TRBJ2-2, with 7 bases aligning to TRBD2. Unmatched junction bases numbered 8, after V lost 4 bases and J lost 6 bases. From germline, CDR1 is MGHRA and CDR2 YSYEKL. CDR3 length: 15 amino acids. The CDR3 spells CASSPLGGLAGELFF. The DNA of the CDR3 is TGCGCCAGCAGCCCGCTGGGGGGGTTGGCCGGGGAGCTGTTTTTT.

This chain links TRBV30 with TRBJ2-5; 14 nucleotides agree with TRBD2. Germline CDR1 and CDR2: GTSNPN and SVGIG (reference sequence). V lost 3 bases, J lost 5 bases, and 2 bases stayed unmatched. There are 14 residues in the CDR3. DNA for the CDR3: TGTGCCTGGAGAAGGACTAGCGGGGGGGAGACCCAGTACTTC. It encodes CAWRRTSGGETQYF.

The rearrangement joins TRBV13 to TRBJ2-1, with no clear D. V shed 5 bases and J shed 8 bases, with 19 bases lying between them. This CDR3 region has 15 residues. Germline V lookup: CDR1 PRHDT, CDR2 FYEKMQ (reference sequence). The CDR3 protein is CASSPTGYSFDEQFF. CDR3 DNA sequence: TGTGCCAGCAGCCCGACGGGTTATAGCTTCGATGAGCAGTTCTTC.

The chain's CDR3 is CASSIDRGTQPQHF. CDR3 nucleotide sequence: TGTGCCAGTAGTATAGATAGGGGAACTCAGCCCCAGCATTTT. The J gene is TRBJ1-5, the V gene TRBV19; maybe TRBD1 (5 bases). Germline loops: CDR1 LNHDA, CDR2 SQIVND (reference sequence). V was shortened by 0 bases and J by 6 bases, with 9 bases between the two germline ends. The CDR3 is 14 amino acids.

The chain is built from TRBV9 and TRBJ2-3, with 10 bases identical to TRBD2. The germline V gene encodes CDR1 SGDLS and CDR2 YYNGEE. Trimming cost V 3 bases and J 1 base; bases outside gene matches: 8. The CDR3 extends over 17 amino acids. The CDR3 DNA follows: TGTGCCAGCAGCGCCCAAGTGAGCGGGGGGGGCACAGATACGCAGTATTTT. As protein: CASSAQVSGGGTDTQYF.

The V call is TRBV28, the J call TRBJ2-3, with 7 bases identical to TRBD2. Germline V gives CDR1 MDHEN, CDR2 SYDVKM. With 6 bases clipped from V and 0 bases from J, the junction kept 6 bases outside the gene matches. The CDR3 is 15 residues long. The CDR3 DNA is TGTGCCAGCAGCATGGGGGGGGTTAGCACAGATACGCAGTATTTT. This translates into CASSMGGVSTDTQYF.

This rearrangement joins TRBV4-2 to TRBJ2-1; 14 positions match TRBD2. The CDR3 runs to 15 residues. Germline V gene lookup returns CDR1 LGHNA and CDR2 YNFKEQ. With V trimmed by 4 bases and J by 7 bases, 3 bases remained unmatched. As DNA, the CDR3 is TGTGCCAGCAGCCGACTAGCGGGGGGGCAAAATGAGCAGTTCTTC. Translated: CASSRLAGGQNEQFF.

The chain recombines TRBV5-6 with TRBJ1-1, with 7 bases matching TRBD1. This CDR3 has 16 residues. Per germline, CDR1 SGHDT and CDR2 YYEEEE. V trimming: 3 bases; J trimming: 3 bases; junction bases outside the gene matches: 11. Here the CDR3 reads CASSSGPTGIYTEAFF. CDR3 DNA sequence: TGTGCCAGCAGCTCTGGGCCGACAGGGATTTACACTGAAGCTTTCTTT.

CDR3: CASSQLAGSTDTQYF. The CDR3 bases are TGTGCCAGCAGTCAACTAGCGGGGAGCACAGATACGCAGTATTTT. The chain joins TRBV6-5 to TRBJ2-3, with 10 positions matching TRBD2. The CDR3 consists of 15 residues. Losses at the gene ends were 5 bases for V and 0 bases for J; bases not matched to a gene: 2. CDR1 is MNHEY, CDR2 SVGAGI, per germline.

This chain links TRBV6-5 with TRBJ2-2; D is possibly TRBD1 (6 bases). The V gene's germline CDR1 is MNHEY and CDR2 SVGAGI. The CDR3 is 13 amino acids. With 10 bases removed from V and 2 bases from J, the gap between germline ends came to 11 bases. This CDR3 is CATRTENTGELFF. The CDR3 region has the DNA TGTGCCACCCGGACAGAAAACACCGGGGAGCTGTTTTTT.

DNA for the CDR3: TGTGCCAGTAGTATCAGGGCCCCGGGTCGGGAAGAGACCCAGTACTTC. Translated, it gives CASSIRAPGREETQYF. The chain uses TRBV19 and TRBJ2-5, with D possibly TRBD1 on 5 matching bases. Germline V lookup: CDR1 LNHDA, CDR2 SQIVND (reference sequence). CDR3 length equals 16 residues. Between the trimmed V and J ends, which lost 3 bases and 3 bases, there was a span of 17 bases. Full variable domain (remainder filled in from reference TRBV19 and TRBJ2-5): DGGITQSPKYLFRKEGQNVTLSCEQNLNHDAMYWYRQDPGQGLRLIYYSQIVNDFQKGDIAEGYSVSREKKESFPLTVTSAQKNPTAFYLCASSIRAPGREETQYFGPGTRLLVL.

This sequence joins TRBV29-1 and TRBJ2-5; TRBD1 matches at 7 bases. The CDR3 loop spans 14 amino acids. The ends lost 7 bases at V and 1 base at J; junction bases unmatched: 9. Germline V gene sequence: CDR1 SQVTM, CDR2 ANQGSEA. CDR3 sequence reads: CSGRQGPFQETQYF. CDR3 sequence (DNA): TGCAGCGGACGACAGGGACCCTTCCAAGAGACCCAGTACTTC.

This chain joins TRBV27 and TRBJ1-5; D ambiguous. Germline lookup yields CDR1 MNHEY and CDR2 SMNVEV (reference sequence). V lost 6 bases, J lost 0 bases, and 9 bases lay in between. The CDR3 loop spans 14 amino acids. This CDR3 reads CASRSRYSNQPQHF. As DNA, the CDR3 is TGTGCCAGCAGATCCAGATATAGCAATCAGCCCCAGCATTTT.